Sequencing of this T cell receptor (beta chain) was carried out in a study of T cells in Graves' hyperthyroidism and ophthalmopathy. Study-wide points: Model-based prediction identified ophthalmopathy a median roughly 6.1 months prior to its onset.

With regard to this clonotype: As yet, its antigen is unknown.

Researchers took RNA transcripts and amplified the TCR beta CDR3 regions from them. In the first-round RT-PCR of the TCR CDR3, the HTBI primer set was used. TCRdb re-called the multiplex PCR reads with MiXCR, one entry per CDR3 protein. Of hundreds of thousands of distinct CDR3 sequences in the sample, roughly 32% are singletons; the top ten hold less than 40%. Source material for PBMCs was 9 to 10 ml fresh peripheral blood. Per germline, CDR1 PRHDT and CDR2 FYEKMQ (reference sequence). Trimming cost V 5 bases and J 10 bases, with 16 bases left between them. The CDR3 extends over 13 amino acids. The source of this sequence is a woman aged 40 to 50 with Graves' hyperthyroidism. Material: blood. This sequence joins TRBV13 and TRBJ2-3, with D perhaps TRBD2 (5 bases). In DNA form, the CDR3 reads TGTGCCAGCAGCGAAGGCCCCGAGGGTTCGCAGTATTTT. Its protein product is CASSEGPEGSQYF.